These T cell receptor beta chains were read from a single sample in a study of shared clonotypes between healthy human individuals. Here immunoSEQ multiplex PCR was the method, and the copy in TCRdb shows in-frame clones only, minus some. The table has roughly 2.6 million clones, 85% to 95% seen once. Specimen: naive CD4+ T cells sorted from blood. The receptors derive from a man between 18 and 29 years old in good health. The CDR3 runs from the conserved cysteine through the conserved F or W. A D gene is named only where the DNA matches it firmly.

d_gene,j_gene,v_gene,CDR3aa
TRBD2,TRBJ2-2,TRBV11-2,CASSPLSGGAAGELFF
TRBD1,TRBJ1-2,TRBV5-6,CASSRDRKANYGYTF
-,TRBJ1-2,TRBV27,CASTSGAADYGYTF
-,TRBJ1-2,TRBV29-1,CSVGGARKQGSGYGYTF
-,TRBJ2-2,TRBV18,CASSPPTTGELFF
TRBD2,TRBJ2-3,TRBV6-1,CASRRGSTDTQYF
-,TRBJ2-2,TRBV5-1,CASSFELANTGELFF
-,TRBJ2-2,TRBV5-4,CASSLRDRQYGELFF
-,TRBJ1-3,TRBV5-1,CASSLEGGQAGNTIYF
TRBD2,TRBJ2-5,TRBV5-1,CASSLGLAGGQETQYF
TRBD1,TRBJ1-3,TRBV10-3,CAISASGTGGNTIYF
TRBD2,TRBJ2-3,TRBV6-5,CASSYSASGITDTQYF
-,TRBJ1-1,TRBV7-9,CASGGEQGNTEAFF
TRBD1,TRBJ1-4,TRBV7-2,CASSPGGTGTEKLFF
-,TRBJ2-7,TRBV2,CASTPRINEQYF
TRBD1,TRBJ1-2,TRBV28,CASTEDRNYGYTF
-,TRBJ2-2,TRBV6-1,CATQQSGTQSGELFF
TRBD2,TRBJ2-1,TRBV2,CASSVLAGGYNEQFF
-,TRBJ2-2,TRBV6-6,CASIRLSNTGELFF
-,TRBJ1-2,TRBV4-1,CASSQDPINYGYTF
-,TRBJ2-7,TRBV18,CASSPIIGEQYF
TRBD1,TRBJ1-4,TRBV30,CAWIGQGNEKLFF
-,TRBJ1-6,TRBV4-3,CASSPRAGAPSNSPLHF
-,TRBJ2-3,TRBV7-8,CASSLVETTDTQYF
-,TRBJ2-6,TRBV5-1,CASSFDSGANVLTF
-,TRBJ2-3,TRBV7-2,CASRNDHPDTQYF
-,TRBJ2-3,TRBV6-6,CASSYPSTGVDTQYF
TRBD1,TRBJ2-1,TRBV27,CASMRTGGNNEQFF
TRBD2,TRBJ2-1,TRBV10-2,CASSENGRAYNEQFF
TRBD1,TRBJ1-2,TRBV10-2,CASRPSGTGPRGSGGYTF
-,TRBJ1-2,TRBV2,CASRAPGTQGEGYTF
-,TRBJ2-1,TRBV30,CAWSDRDNEQFF
-,TRBJ2-2,TRBV7-9,CASSSRGTGELFF
-,TRBJ1-5,TRBV18,CASSLISTGSYSNQPQHF
-,TRBJ1-1,TRBV7-2,CASSSGTTNTEAFF
-,TRBJ2-5,TRBV5-1,CASSLGGSGQETQYF
-,TRBJ2-1,TRBV13,CASSSIQGQSSYNEQFF
-,TRBJ1-4,TRBV28,CASNRQTTNEKLFF
-,TRBJ1-4,TRBV7-9,CASSFFLENEKLFF
-,TRBJ2-7,TRBV12-2,CASRSRLAGGREHEQYF
-,TRBJ2-2,TRBV5-1,CASSLLGESNTGELFF
-,TRBJ2-7,TRBV6-5,CASSYTTGIPYEQYF
-,TRBJ2-7,TRBV6-5,CASVRGHEQYF
TRBD1,TRBJ2-3,TRBV28,CASSPAGQGLSTDTQYF
-,TRBJ2-3,TRBV11-2,CASSVGGGTTDTQYF